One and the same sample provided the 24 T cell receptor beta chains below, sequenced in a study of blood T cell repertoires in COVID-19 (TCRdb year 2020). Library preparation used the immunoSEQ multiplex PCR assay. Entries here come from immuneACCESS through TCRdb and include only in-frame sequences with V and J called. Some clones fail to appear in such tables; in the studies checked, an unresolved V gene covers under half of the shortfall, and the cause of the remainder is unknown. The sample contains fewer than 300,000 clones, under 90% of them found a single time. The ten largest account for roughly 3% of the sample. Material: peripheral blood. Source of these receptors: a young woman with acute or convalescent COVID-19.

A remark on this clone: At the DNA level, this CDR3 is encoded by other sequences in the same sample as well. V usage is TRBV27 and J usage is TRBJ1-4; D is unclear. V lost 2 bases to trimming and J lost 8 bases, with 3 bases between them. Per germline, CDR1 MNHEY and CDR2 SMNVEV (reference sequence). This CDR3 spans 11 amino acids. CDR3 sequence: CASSLGEKLFF. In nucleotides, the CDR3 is TGTGCCAGCAGTTTAGGCGAAAAACTGTTTTTT.

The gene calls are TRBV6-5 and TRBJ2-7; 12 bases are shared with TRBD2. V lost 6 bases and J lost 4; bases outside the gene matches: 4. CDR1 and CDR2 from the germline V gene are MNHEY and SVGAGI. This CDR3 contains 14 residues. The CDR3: CASRTSGSFYEQYF. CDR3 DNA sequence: TGTGCCAGCAGGACTAGCGGGAGCTTTTACGAGCAGTACTTC.

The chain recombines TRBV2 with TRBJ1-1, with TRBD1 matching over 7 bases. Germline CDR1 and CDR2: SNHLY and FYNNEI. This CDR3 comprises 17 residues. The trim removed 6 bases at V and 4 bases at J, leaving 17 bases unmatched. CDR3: CASSLDRERLNGTEAFF. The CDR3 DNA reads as TGTGCCAGCAGCCTAGACAGGGAACGATTAAACGGCACTGAAGCTTTCTTT.

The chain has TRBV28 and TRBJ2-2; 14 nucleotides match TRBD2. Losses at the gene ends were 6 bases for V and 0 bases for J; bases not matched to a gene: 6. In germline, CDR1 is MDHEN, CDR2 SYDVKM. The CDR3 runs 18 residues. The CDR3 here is CASSLMGLAGANTGELFF. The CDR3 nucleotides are TGTGCCAGCAGCCTGATGGGACTAGCGGGAGCGAACACCGGGGAGCTGTTTTTT.

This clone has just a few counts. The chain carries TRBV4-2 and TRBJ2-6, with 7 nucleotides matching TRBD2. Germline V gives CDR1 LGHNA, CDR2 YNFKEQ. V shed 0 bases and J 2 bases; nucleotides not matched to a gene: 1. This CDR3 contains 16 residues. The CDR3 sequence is CASSQDGGAGANVLTF. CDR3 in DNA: TGTGCCAGCAGCCAAGATGGGGGGGCTGGGGCCAACGTCCTGACTTTC.

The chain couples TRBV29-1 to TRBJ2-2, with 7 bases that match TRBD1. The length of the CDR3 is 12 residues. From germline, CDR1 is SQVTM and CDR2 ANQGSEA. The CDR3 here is CTTRQGTGELFF. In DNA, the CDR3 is TGCACCACCCGACAGGGCACCGGGGAGCTGTTTTTT.

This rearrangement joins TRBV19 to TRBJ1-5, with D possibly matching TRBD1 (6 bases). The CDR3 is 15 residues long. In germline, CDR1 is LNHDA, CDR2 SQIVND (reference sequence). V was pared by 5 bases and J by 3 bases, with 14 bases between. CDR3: CASSPDRLYNQPQHF. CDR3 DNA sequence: TGTGCCAGTAGTCCCGACAGGCTGTACAATCAGCCCCAGCATTTT.

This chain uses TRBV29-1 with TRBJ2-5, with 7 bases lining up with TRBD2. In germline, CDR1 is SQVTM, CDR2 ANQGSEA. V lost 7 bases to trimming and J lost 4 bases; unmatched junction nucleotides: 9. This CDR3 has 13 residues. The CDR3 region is CSAEKTSLETQYF. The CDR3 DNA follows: TGCAGCGCGGAAAAGACTAGCCTAGAGACCCAGTACTTC.

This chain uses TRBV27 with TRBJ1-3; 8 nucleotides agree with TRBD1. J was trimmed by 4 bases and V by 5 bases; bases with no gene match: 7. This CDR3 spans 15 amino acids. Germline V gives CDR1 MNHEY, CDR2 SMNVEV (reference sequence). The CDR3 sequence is CASSVNRGWGNTIYF. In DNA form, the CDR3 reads TGTGCCAGCAGTGTAAACAGGGGGTGGGGAAACACCATATATTTT.

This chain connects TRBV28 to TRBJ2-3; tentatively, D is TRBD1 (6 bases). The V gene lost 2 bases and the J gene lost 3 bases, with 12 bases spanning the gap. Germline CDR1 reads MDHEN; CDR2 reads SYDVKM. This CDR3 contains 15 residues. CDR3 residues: CASSLLDGTTDTQYF. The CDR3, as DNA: TGTGCCAGCAGTTTACTTGACGGGACAACAGATACGCAGTATTTT.

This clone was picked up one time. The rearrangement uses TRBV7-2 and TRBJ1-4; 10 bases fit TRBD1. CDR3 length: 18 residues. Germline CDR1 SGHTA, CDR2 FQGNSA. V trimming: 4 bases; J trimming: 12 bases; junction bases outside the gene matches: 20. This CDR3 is CASSSDPLTYGQGEQLFF. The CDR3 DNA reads TGTGCCAGCAGCTCTGACCCCTTAACCTATGGACAGGGGGAGCAACTGTTTTTT.

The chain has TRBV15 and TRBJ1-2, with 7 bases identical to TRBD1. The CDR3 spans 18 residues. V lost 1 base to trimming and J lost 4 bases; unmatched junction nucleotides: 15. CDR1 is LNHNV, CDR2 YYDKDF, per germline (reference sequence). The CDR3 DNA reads TGTGCCACCAGCAGAGCCCCAAAAAAGACAGGGATCCCCTATGGCTACACCTTC. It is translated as CATSRAPKKTGIPYGYTF.

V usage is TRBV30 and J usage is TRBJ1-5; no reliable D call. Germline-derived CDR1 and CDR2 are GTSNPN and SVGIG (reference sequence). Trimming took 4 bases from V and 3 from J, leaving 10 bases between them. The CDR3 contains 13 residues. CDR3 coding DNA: TGTGCCTGGAACCGAGAGGTCAATCAGCCCCAGCATTTT. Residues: CAWNREVNQPQHF.

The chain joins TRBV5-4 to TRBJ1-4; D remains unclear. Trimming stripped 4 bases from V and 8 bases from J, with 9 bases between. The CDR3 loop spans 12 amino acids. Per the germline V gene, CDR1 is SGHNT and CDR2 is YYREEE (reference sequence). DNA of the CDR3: TGTGCCAGCAGCGTGGACCTAGAAAAACTGTTTTTT. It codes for CASSVDLEKLFF.

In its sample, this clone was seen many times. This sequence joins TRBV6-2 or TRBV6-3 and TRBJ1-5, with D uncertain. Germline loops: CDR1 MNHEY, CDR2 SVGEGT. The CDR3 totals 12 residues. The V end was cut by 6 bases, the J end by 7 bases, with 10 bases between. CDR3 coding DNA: TGTGCCAGCAGCCACTCGGGGCAGCCCCAGCATTTT. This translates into CASSHSGQPQHF.

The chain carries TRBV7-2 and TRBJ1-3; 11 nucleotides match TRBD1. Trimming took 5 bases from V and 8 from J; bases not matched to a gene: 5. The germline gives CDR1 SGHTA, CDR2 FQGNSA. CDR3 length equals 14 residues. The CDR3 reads CASSPGTGGDTIYF. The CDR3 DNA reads TGTGCCAGCAGCCCGGGGACAGGGGGTGACACCATATATTTT. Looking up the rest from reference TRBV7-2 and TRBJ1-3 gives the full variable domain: GAGVSQSPSNKVTEKGKDVELRCDPISGHTALYWYRQSLGQGLEFLIYFQGNSAPDKSGLPSDRFSAERTGGSVSTLTIQRTQQEDSAVYLCASSPGTGGDTIYFGEGSWLTVV.

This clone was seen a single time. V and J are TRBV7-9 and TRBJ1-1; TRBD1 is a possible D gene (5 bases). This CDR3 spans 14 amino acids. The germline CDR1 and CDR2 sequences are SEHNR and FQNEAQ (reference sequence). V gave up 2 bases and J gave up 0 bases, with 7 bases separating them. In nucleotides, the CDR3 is TGTGCCAGCAGCTTACAGGGAATGAACACTGAAGCTTTCTTT. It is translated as CASSLQGMNTEAFF. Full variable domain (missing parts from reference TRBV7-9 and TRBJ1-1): DTGVSQNPRHKITKRGQNVTFRCDPISEHNRLYWYRQTLGQGPEFLTYFQNEAQLEKSRLLSDRFSAERPKGSFSTLEIQRTEQGDSAMYLCASSLQGMNTEAFFGQGTRLTVV.

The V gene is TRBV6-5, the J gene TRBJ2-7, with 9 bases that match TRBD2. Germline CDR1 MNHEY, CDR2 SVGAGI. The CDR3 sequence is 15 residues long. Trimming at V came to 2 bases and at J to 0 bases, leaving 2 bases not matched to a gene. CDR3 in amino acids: CASSYSGGISYEQYF. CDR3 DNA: TGTGCCAGCAGTTACAGCGGGGGGATCTCCTACGAGCAGTACTTC.

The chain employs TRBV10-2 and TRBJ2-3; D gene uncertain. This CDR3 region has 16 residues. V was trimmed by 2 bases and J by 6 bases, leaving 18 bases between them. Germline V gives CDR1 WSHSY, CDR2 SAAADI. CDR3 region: CASSEIQHPKRDTQYF. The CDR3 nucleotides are TGCGCCAGCAGTGAGATCCAGCATCCTAAGAGGGATACGCAGTATTTT.

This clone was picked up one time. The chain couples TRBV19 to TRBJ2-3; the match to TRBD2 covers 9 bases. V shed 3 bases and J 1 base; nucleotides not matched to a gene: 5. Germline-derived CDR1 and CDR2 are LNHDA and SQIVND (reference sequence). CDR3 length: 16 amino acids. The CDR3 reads CASSMGVAGGTDTQYF. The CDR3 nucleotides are TGTGCCAGTAGTATGGGGGTAGCGGGAGGCACAGATACGCAGTATTTT.

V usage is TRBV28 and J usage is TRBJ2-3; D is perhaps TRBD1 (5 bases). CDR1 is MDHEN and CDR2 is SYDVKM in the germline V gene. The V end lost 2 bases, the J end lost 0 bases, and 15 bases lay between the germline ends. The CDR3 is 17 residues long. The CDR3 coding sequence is TGTGCCAGCAGTTTAATGGGGCTAGTAGCTAGCACAGATACGCAGTATTTT. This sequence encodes CASSLMGLVASTDTQYF.

The chain's CDR3 is CASSSRMGTEAFF. The DNA of the CDR3 is TGTGCCAGCAGTTCGAGGATGGGCACTGAAGCTTTCTTT. The chain has TRBV27 and TRBJ1-1; D is uncertain. This CDR3 has 13 residues. Looked up from germline, CDR1 is MNHEY and CDR2 is SMNVEV (reference sequence). The germline V and J ends were trimmed by 4 bases and 4 bases, with 10 bases remaining between them.

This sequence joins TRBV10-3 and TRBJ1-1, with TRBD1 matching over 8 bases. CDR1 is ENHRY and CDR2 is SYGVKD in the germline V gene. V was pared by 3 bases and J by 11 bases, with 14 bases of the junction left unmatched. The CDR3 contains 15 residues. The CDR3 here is CAISDPEGQGQWAFF. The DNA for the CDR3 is TGTGCCATCAGTGATCCGGAAGGACAGGGACAGTGGGCTTTCTTT.

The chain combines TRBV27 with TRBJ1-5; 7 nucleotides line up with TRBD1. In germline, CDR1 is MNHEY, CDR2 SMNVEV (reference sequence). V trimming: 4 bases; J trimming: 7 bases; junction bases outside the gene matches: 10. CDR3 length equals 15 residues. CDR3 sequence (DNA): TGTGCCAGCAGTTCAAGAAGACAGGGAGGACAGCCCCAGCATTTT. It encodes CASSSRRQGGQPQHF.